What follows are 6 T cell receptor beta chains derived from one specimen sequenced in a study of pediatric ulcerative colitis. Here immunoSEQ multiplex PCR was the method, and the copy in TCRdb shows in-frame clones only, minus some. The profile shows a few thousand clones, roughly nine tenths of them singletons. Sample: blood. The source is a boy younger than 18 with mild ulcerative colitis.

This chain uses TRBV28 with TRBJ2-1; D gene unclear. The germline gives CDR1 MDHEN, CDR2 SYDVKM. Trimming took 3 bases from V and 6 from J, leaving 6 bases between them. The length of the CDR3 is 12 residues. DNA for the CDR3: TGTGCCAGCAGTTTTTACAGCAATGAGCAGTTCTTC. This codes for CASSFYSNEQFF.

The rearrangement uses TRBV6-5 and TRBJ2-4; TRBD1 or TRBD2 may be the D gene (5 bases each). The V end was cut by 6 bases, the J end by 8 bases, with 20 bases between. The CDR3 is 15 residues long. Per the germline V gene, CDR1 is MNHEY and CDR2 is SVGAGI. CDR3 loop: CASSYEGWGGDIQYF. DNA for the CDR3: TGTGCCAGCAGCTACGAGGGGTGGGGTGGGGACATTCAGTACTTC.

The chain is built from TRBV18 and TRBJ2-1; D could derive from TRBD1 or TRBD2 (5 bases each). V lost 7 bases and J 4 bases, leaving 14 bases between the germline ends. The CDR3 is made up of 14 amino acids. Germline V gene lookup returns CDR1 KGHSH and CDR2 LQKENI. CDR3 nucleotides: TGTGCCAGCTTCGACCGGGACGGTTACAATGAGCAGTTCTTC. It codes for CASFDRDGYNEQFF.

V gene TRBV6-4 combines with J gene TRBJ2-3; D is perhaps TRBD1 (5 bases). Trimming took off 2 bases at V and 3 bases at J, with 12 bases between the two ends. The CDR3 extends over 15 amino acids. Germline assignment: CDR1 MRHNA and CDR2 SNTAGT. The CDR3 loop reads CASSDEGQNTDTQYF. The CDR3 DNA is TGTGCCAGCAGTGACGAAGGACAAAATACAGATACGCAGTATTTT.

The genes are TRBV6-6 and TRBJ2-7; a possible D gene is TRBD2 (6 bases). The germline V gene encodes CDR1 MNHNY and CDR2 SVGAGI (reference sequence). This CDR3 is 12 amino acids long. V lost 5 bases and J lost 4, with 9 bases in between. CDR3 protein: CASSGGTYEQYF. The DNA of the CDR3 is TGTGCCAGCAGTGGAGGGACTTACGAGCAGTACTTC.

This clone showed up just once. The chain combines TRBV6-5 with TRBJ1-6; D not resolved. The germline gives CDR1 MNHEY, CDR2 SVGAGI. The CDR3 totals 13 residues. The V gene lost 0 bases and the J gene lost 7 bases, with 4 bases spanning the gap. The DNA of the CDR3 is TGTGCCAGCAGTTACTCGGGGAATTCACCCCTCCACTTT. Its translation is CASSYSGNSPLHF.